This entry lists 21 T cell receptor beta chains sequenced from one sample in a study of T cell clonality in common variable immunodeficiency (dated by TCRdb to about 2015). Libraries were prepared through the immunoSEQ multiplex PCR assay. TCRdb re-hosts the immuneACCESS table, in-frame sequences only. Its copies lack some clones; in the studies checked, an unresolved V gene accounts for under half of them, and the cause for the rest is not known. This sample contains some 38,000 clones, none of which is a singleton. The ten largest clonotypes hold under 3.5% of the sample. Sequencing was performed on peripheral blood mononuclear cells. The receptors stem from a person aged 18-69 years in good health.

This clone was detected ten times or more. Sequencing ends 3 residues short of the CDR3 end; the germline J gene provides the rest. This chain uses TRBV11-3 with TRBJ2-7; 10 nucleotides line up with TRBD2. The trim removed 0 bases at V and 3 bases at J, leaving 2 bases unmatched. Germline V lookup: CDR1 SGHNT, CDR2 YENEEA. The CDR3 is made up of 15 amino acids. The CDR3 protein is CASSLDSSGSYEQYF. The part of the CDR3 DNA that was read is TGTGCCAGCAGCTTAGATTCTAGCGGGAGCTACGAG.

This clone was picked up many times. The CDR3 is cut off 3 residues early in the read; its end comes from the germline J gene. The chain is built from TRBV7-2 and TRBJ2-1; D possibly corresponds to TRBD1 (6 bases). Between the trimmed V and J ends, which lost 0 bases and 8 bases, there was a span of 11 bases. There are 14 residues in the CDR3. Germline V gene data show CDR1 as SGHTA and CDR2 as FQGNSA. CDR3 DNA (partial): TGTGCCAGCAGCTTAGCGGGCAGGGGCGATGAG. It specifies CASSLAGRGDE. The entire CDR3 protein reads CASSLAGRGDEQFF.

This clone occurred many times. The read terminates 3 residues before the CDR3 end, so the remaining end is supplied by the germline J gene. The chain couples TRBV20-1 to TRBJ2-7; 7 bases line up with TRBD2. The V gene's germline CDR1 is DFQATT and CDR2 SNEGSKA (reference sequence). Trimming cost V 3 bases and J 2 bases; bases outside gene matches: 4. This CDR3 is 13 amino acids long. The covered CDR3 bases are TGCAGTGCTAGTTGGGGGGGTCCCTACGAG. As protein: CSASWGGPYE. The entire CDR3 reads CSASWGGPYEQYF.

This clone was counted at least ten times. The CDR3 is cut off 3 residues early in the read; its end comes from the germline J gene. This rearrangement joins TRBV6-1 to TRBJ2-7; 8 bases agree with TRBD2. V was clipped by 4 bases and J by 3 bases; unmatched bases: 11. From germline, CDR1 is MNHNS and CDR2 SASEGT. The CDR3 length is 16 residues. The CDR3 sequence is CASSGGSGSLNYEQYF. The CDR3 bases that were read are TGTGCCAGCAGTGGAGGGAGCGGGAGCCTCAACTACGAG.

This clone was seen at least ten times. CDR3 protein: CSARIQGSITYEQYF. The part of the CDR3 DNA that was read is TGCAGTGCTAGAATTCAGGGCTCAATTACCTACGAG. The V gene is TRBV20-1, the J gene TRBJ2-7; D possibly corresponds to TRBD1 (5 bases). The read stops 3 residues short of the end of the CDR3; the missing end is completed from the germline J gene. Germline V gives CDR1 DFQATT, CDR2 SNEGSKA (reference sequence). This CDR3 region has 15 residues. Between the trimmed V and J ends, which lost 2 bases and 2 bases, there was a span of 16 bases.

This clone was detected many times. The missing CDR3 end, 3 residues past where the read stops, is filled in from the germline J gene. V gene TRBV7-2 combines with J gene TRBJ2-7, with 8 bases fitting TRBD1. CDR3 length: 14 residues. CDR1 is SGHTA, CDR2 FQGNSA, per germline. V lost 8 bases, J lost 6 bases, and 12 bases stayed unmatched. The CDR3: CASSLTGGTFEQYF. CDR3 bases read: TGTGCCAGCTCCCTTACAGGGGGAACGTTCGAG.

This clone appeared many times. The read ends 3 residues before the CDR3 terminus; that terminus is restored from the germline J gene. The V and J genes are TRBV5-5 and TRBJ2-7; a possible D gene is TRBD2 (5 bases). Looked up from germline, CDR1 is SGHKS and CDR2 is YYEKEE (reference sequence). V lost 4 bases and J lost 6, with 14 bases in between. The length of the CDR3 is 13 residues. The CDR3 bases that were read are TGTGCCAGCAGCCCATACGGACGGGGCGAG. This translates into CASSPYGRGE. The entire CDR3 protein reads CASSPYGRGEQYF.

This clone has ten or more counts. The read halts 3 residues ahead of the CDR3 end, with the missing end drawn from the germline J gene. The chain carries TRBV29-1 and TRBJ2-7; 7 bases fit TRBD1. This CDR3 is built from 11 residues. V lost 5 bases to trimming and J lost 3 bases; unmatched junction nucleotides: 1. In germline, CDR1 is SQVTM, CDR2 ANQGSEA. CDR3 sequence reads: CSVRDSYEQYF. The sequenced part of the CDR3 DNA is TGCAGCGTTCGGGACAGCTACGAG.

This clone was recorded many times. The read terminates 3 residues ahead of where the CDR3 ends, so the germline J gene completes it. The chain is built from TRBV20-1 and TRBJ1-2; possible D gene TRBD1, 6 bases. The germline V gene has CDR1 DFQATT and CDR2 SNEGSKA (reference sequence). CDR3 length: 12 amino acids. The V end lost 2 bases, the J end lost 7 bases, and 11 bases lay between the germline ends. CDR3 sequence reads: CSARMDRPGYTF. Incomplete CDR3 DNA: TGCAGTGCTAGAATGGACAGACCTGGC.

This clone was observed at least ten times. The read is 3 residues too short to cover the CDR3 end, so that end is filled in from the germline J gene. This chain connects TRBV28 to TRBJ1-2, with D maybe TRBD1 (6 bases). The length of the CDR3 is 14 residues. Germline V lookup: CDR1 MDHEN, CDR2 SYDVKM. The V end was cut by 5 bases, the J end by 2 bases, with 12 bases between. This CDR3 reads CASSRGGGNYGYTF. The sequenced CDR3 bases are TGTGCCAGCAGTCGGGGAGGGGGAAACTATGGC.

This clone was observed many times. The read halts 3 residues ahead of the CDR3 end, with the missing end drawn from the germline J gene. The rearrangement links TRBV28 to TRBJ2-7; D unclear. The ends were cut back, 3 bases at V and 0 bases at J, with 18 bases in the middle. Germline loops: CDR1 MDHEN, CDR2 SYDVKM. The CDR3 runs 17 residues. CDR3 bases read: TGTGCCAGCAGTTTCAAGCTGGAAAGACCTAGCTCCTACGAG. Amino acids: CASSFKLERPSSYE. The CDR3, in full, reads CASSFKLERPSSYEQYF. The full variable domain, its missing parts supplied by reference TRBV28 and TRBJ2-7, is DVKVTQSSRYLVKRTGEKVFLECVQDMDHENMFWYRQDPGLGLRLIYFSYDVKMKEKGDIPEGYSVSREKKERFSLILESASTNQTSMYLCASSFKLERPSSYEQYFGPGTRLTVT.

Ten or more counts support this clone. The CDR3 sequence: CSARDSTMIISYNEQFF. CDR3 bases read: TGCAGTGCTAGAGATTCTACCATGATAATATCCTACAATGAG. The J gene is TRBJ2-1, the V gene TRBV20-1; D is ambiguous. The CDR3 is cut off 3 residues early in the read; its end comes from the germline J gene. With 0 bases removed from V and 1 base from J, the gap between germline ends came to 16 bases. CDR1 DFQATT and CDR2 SNEGSKA come from the germline V gene (reference sequence). The length of the CDR3 is 17 residues.

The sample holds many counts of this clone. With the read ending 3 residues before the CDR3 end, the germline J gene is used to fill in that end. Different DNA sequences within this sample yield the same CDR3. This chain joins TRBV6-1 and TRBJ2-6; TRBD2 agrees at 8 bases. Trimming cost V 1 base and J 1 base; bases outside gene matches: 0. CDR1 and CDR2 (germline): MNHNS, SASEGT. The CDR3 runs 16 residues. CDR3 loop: CASSEGGGSGANVLTF. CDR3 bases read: TGTGCCAGCAGTGAAGGCGGGGGGTCTGGGGCCAACGTC.

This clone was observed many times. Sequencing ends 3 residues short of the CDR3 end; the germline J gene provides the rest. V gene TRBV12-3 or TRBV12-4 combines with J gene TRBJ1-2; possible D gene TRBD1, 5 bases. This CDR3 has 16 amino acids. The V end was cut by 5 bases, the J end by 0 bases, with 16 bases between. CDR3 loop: CASSPPRGRANYGYTF. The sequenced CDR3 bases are TGTGCCAGCAGTCCACCAAGGGGCCGGGCTAACTATGGC.

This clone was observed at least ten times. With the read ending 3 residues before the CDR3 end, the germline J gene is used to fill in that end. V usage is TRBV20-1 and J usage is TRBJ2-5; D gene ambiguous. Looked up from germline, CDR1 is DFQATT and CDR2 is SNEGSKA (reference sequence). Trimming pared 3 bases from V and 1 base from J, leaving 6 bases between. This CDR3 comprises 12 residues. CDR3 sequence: CSASRSQETQYF. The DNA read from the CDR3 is TGCAGTGCTAGTAGAAGCCAAGAGACC.

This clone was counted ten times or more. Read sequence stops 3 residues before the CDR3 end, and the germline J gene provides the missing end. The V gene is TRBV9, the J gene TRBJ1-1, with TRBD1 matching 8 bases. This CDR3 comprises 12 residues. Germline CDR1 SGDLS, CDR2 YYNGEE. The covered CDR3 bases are TGTGCCAGCAGCGGGACAGGGTCCGAA. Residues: CASSGTGSE. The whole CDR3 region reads CASSGTGSEAFF.

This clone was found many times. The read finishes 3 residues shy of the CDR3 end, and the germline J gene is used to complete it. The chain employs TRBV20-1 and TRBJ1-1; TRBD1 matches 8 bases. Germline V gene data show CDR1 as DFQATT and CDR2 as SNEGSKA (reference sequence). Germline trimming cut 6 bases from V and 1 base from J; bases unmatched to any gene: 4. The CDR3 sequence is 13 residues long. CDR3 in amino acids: CSAPGQANTEAFF. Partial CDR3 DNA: TGCAGTGCCCCGGGACAGGCGAACACTGAA.

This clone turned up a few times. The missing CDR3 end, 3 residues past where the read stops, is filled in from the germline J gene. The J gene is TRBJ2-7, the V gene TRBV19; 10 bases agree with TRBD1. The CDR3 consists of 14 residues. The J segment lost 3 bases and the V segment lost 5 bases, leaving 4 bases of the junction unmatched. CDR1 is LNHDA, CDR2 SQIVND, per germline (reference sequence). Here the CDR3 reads CASSVRDRGYEQYF. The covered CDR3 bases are TGTGCCAGTAGTGTCCGGGACAGGGGCTACGAG.

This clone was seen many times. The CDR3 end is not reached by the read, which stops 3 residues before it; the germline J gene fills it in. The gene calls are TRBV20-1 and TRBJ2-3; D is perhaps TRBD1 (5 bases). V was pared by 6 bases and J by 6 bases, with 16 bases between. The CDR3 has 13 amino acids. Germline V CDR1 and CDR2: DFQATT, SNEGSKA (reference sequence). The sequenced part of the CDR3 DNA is TGCAGTGCCAAAGGGGTTTCTACGGATACG. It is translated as CSAKGVSTDT. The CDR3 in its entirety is CSAKGVSTDTQYF.

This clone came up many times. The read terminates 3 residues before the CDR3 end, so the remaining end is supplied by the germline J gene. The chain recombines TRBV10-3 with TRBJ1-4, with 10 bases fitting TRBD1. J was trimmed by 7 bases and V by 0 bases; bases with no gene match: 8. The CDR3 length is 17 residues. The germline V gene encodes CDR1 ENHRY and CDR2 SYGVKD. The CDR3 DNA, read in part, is TGTGCCATCAGTGAGTCGGGTGGGACAGGGGCGAGTGAAAAA. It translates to CAISESGGTGASEK. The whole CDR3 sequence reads CAISESGGTGASEKLFF.

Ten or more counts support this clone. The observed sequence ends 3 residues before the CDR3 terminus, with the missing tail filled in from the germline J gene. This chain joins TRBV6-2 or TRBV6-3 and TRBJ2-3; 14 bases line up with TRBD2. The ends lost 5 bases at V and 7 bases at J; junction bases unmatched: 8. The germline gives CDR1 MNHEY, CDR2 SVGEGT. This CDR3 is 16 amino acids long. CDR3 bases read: TGTGCCAGCAGTGCAGCGACTAGCGGGAGGGCCAATACG. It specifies CASSAATSGRANT. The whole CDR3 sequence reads CASSAATSGRANTQYF.